This T cell receptor beta chain was identified in a study of shared clonotypes between healthy human individuals. Produced via immunoSEQ multiplex PCR; TCRdb's table is partial and in-frame only. The table includes some 2,400,000 clones, roughly 95% detected once. CDR1 SGHDT and CDR2 YYEEEE come from the germline V gene. V dropped 3 bases and J dropped 2 bases, with 7 bases sitting between them. This CDR3 comprises 13 residues. Sequencing was carried out using naive CD4+ T cells sorted from blood. Subset defined: CD45RA+ positively selected. The V gene is TRBV5-6, the J gene TRBJ2-3, with a possible D match to TRBD2 (5 bases). This receptor was taken from a man aged 18-30 years in good health. CDR3 nucleotides: TGTGCCAGCAGCTGGGAGTTCACAGATACGCAGTATTTT. Translating it yields CASSWEFTDTQYF. Full variable domain (outside the CDR3, taken from reference TRBV5-6 and TRBJ2-3): DAGVTQSPTHLIKTRGQQVTLRCSPKSGHDTVSWYQQALGQGPQFIFQYYEEEERQRGNFPDRFSGHQFPNYSSELNVNALLLGDSALYLCASSWEFTDTQYFGPGTRLTVL.